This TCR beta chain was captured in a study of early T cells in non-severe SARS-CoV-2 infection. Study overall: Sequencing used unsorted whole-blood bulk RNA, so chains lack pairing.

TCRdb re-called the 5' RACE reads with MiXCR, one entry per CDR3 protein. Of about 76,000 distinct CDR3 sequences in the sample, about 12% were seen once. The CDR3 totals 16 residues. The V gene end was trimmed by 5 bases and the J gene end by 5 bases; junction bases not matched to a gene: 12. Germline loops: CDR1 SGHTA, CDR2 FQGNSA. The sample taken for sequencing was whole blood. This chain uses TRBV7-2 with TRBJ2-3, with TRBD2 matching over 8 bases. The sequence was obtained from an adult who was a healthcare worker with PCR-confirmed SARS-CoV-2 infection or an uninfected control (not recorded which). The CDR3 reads CASSVRGGAGGDTQYF. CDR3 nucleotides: TGTGCCAGCAGCGTGCGGGGTGGCGCGGGAGGAGATACGCAGTATTTT.